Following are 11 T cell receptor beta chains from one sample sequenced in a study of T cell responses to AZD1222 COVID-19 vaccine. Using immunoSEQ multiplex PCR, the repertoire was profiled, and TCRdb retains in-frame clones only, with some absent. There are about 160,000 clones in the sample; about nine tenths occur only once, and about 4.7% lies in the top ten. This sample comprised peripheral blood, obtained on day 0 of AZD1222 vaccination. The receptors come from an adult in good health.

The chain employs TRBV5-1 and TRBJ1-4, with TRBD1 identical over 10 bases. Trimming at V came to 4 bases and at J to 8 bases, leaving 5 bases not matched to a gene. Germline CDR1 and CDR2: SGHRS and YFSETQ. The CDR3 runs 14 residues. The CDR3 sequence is CASSKTGGEEKLFF. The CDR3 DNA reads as TGCGCCAGCAGCAAGACAGGGGGCGAGGAAAAACTGTTTTTT.

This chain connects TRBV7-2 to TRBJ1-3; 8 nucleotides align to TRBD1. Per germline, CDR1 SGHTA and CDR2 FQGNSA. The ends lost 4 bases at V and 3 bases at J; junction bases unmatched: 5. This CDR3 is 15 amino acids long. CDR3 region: CASSSQGAFGNTIYF. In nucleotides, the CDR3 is TGTGCCAGCAGCTCGCAGGGGGCCTTTGGAAACACCATATATTTT.

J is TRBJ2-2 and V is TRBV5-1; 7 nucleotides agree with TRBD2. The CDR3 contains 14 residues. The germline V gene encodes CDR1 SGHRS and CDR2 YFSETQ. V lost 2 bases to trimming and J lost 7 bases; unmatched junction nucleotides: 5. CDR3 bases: TGCGCCAGCAGCTTCGCGGGAGAAGACGGGGAGCTGTTTTTT. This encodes CASSFAGEDGELFF.

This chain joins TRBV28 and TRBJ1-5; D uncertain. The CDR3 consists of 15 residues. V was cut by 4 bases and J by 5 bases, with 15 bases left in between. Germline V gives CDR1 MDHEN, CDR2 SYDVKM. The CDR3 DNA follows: TGTGCCAGCAGTTATCCCCTATGGGGAGATCAGCCCCAGCATTTT. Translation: CASSYPLWGDQPQHF.

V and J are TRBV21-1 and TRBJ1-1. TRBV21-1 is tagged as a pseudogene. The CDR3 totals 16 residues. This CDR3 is CASSKAYGGTASEAFF. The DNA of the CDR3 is TGTGCCAGCAGCAAGGCTTACGGGGGGACGGCGAGTGAAGCTTTCTTT.

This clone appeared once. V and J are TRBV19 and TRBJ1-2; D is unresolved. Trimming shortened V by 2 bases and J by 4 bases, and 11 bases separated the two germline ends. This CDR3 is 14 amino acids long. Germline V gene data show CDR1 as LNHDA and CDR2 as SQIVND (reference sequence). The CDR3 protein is CASSIQTVPYGYTF. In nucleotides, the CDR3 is TGTGCCAGTAGTATACAGACGGTGCCCTATGGCTACACCTTC.

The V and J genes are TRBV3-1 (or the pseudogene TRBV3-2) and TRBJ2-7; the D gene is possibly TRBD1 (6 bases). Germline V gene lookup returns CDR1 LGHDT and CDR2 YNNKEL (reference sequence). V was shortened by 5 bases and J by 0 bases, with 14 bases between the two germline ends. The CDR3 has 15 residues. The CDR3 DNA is TGTGCCAGCAGCTGGGACACTTCTTACTCCTACGAGCAGTACTTC. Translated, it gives CASSWDTSYSYEQYF.

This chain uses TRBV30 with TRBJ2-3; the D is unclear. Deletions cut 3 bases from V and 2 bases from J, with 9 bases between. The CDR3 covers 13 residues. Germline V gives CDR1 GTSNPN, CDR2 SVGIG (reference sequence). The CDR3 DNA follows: TGTGCCTGGAGGCGCGGATCCACAGATACGCAGTATTTT. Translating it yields CAWRRGSTDTQYF.

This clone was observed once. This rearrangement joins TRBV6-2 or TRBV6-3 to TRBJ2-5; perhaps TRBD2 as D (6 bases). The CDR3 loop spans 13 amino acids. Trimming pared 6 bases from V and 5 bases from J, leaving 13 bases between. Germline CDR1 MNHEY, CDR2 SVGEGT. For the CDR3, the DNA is TGTGCCAGCAGCACGAGGAGGGCGGAGACCCAGTACTTC. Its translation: CASSTRRAETQYF.

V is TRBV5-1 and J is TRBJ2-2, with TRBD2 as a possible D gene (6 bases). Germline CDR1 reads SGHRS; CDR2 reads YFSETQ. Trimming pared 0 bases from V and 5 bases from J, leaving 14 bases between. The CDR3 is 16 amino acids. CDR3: CASSLDLPGGTGELFF. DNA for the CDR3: TGCGCCAGCAGCTTGGACCTCCCCGGAGGGACCGGGGAGCTGTTTTTT.

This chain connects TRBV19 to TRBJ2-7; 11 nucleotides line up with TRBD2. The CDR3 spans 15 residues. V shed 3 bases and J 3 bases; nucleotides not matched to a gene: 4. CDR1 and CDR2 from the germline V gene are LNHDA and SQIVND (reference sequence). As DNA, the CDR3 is TGTGCCAGTAGTATGGAAGGACTAGCGGGCTACGAGCAGTACTTC. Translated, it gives CASSMEGLAGYEQYF.